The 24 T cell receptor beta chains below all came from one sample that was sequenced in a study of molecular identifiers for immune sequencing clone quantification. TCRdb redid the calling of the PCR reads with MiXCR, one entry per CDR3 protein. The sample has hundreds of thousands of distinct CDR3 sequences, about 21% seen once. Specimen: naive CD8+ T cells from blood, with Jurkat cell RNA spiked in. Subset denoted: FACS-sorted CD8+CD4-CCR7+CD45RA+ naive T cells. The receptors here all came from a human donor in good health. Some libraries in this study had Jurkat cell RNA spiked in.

The chain's CDR3 is CASSYSWDRRTYEQYF. CDR3 in DNA: TGTGCCAGCAGTTACTCGTGGGACAGGAGGACCTACGAGCAGTACTTC. The J gene is TRBJ2-7, the V gene TRBV6-2 or TRBV6-3; TRBD1 aligns across 8 bases. The CDR3 length is 16 residues. The germline V gene has CDR1 MNHEY and CDR2 SVGEGT. The J segment lost 2 bases and the V segment lost 0 bases, leaving 6 bases of the junction unmatched.

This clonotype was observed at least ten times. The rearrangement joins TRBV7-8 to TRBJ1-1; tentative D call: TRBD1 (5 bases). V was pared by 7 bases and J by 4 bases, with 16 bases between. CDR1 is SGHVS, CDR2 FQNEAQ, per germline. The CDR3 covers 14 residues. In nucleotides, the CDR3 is TGTGCCAGCACCCCCATGGGGGGTGGCACTGAAGCTTTCTTT. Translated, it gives CASTPMGGGTEAFF.

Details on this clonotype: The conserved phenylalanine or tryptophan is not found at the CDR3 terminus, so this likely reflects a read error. This CDR3 is CASSFRGTNYGYTS. In nucleotides, the CDR3 is TGTGCCAGCAGTTTTCGGGGCACGAACTATGGCTACACCTCC. The chain joins TRBV28 to TRBJ1-2, with D perhaps TRBD1 (5 bases). The germline V and J ends were trimmed by 3 bases and 2 bases, with 10 bases remaining between them. The CDR3 sequence is 14 residues long. Per germline, CDR1 MDHEN and CDR2 SYDVKM.

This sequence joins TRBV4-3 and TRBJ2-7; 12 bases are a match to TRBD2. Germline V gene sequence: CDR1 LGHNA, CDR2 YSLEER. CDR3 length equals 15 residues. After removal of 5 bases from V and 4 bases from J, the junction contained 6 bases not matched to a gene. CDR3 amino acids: CASSLRTSGKYEQYF. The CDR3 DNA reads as TGCGCCAGCAGCTTGAGGACTAGCGGGAAGTACGAGCAGTACTTC.

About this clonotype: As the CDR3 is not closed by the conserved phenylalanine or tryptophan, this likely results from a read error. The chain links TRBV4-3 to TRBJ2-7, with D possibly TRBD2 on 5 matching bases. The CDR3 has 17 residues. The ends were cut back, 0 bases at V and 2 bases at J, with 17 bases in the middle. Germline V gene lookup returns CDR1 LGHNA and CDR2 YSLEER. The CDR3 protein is CASSQDINQRSAYEQYL. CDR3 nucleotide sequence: TGCGCCAGCAGCCAAGATATTAATCAGCGGAGCGCCTACGAGCAGTACCTC.

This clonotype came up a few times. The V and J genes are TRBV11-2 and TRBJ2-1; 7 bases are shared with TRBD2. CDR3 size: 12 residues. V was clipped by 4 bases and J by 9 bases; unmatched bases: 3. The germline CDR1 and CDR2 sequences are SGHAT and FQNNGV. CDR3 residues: CASSSSGVEQFF. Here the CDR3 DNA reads TGTGCCAGCAGCTCGAGCGGGGTTGAGCAGTTCTTC.

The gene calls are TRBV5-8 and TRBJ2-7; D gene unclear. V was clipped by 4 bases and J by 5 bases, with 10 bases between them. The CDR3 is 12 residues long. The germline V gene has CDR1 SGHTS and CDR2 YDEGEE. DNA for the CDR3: TGTGCCAGCAGCCTCCAACCGGACGAGCAGTACTTC. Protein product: CASSLQPDEQYF.

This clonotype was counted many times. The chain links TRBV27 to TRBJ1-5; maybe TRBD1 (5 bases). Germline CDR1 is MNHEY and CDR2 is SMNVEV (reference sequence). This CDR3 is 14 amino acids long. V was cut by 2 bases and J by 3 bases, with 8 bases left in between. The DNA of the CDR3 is TGTGCCAGCAGTTTAAGGGGTAACAATCAGCCCCAGCATTTT. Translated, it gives CASSLRGNNQPQHF.

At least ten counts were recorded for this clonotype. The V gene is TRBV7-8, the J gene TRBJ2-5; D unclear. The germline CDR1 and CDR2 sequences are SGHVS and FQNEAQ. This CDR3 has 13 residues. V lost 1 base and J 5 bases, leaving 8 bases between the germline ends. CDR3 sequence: CASSLVRVETQYF. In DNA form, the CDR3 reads TGTGCCAGCAGCTTAGTTAGGGTTGAGACCCAGTACTTC.

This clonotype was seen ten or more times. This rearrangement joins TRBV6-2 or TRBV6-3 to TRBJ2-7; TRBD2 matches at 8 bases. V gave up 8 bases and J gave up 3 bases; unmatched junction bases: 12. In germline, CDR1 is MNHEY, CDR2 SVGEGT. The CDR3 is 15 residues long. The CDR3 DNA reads TGTGCCAGCTTCACCCGGGGGGGGCCTGGCTACGAGCAGTACTTC. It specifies CASFTRGGPGYEQYF.

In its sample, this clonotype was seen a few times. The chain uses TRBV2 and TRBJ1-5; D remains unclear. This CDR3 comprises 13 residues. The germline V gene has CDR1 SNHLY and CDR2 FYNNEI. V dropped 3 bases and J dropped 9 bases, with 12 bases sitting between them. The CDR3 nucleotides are TGTGCCAGCAGTGACCAGCGGGATCTGCCCCAGCATTTT. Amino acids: CASSDQRDLPQHF.

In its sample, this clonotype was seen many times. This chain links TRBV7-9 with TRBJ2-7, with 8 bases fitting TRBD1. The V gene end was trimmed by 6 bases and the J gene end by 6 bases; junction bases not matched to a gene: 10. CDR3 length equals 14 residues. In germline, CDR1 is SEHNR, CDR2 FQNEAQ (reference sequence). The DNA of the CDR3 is TGTGCCAGCAGTTCTTCTTGGACAGGGACCGAGCAGTACTTC. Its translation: CASSSSWTGTEQYF.

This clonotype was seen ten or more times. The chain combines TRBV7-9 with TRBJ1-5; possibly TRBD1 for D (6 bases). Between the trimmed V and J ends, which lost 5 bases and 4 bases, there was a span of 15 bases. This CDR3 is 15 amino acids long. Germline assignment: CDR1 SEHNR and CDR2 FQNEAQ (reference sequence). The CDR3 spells CASSATGHVNQPQHF. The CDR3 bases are TGTGCCAGCAGCGCAACGGGACATGTTAATCAGCCCCAGCATTTT.

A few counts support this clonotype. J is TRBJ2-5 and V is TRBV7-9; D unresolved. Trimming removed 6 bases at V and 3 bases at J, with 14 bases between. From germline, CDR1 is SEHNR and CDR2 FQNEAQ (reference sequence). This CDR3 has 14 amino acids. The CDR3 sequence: CASSLPRGEETQYF. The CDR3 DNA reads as TGTGCCAGCAGTCTACCACGTGGGGAAGAGACCCAGTACTTC.

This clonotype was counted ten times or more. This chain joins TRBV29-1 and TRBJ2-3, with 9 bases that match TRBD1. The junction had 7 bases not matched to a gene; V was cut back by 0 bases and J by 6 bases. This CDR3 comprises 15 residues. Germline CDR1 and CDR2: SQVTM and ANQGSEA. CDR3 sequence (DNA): TGCAGCGTTGAAGATCTTTTTGGACAGGGGGATACGCAGTATTTT. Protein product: CSVEDLFGQGDTQYF.

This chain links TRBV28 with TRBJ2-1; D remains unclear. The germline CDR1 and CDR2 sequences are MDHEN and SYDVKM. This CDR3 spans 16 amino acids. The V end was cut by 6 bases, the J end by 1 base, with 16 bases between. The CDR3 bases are TGTGCCAGCAGCGCCTACGGGTCCCTGTCCTACAATGAGCAGTTCTTC. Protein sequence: CASSAYGSLSYNEQFF.

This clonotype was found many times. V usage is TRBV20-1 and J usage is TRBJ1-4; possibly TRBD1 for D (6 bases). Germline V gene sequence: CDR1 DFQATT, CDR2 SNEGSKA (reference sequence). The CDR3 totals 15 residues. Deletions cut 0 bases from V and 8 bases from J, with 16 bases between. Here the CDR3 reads CSARDEWGAGEKLFF. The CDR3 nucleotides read TGCAGTGCTAGAGATGAATGGGGGGCTGGGGAAAAACTGTTTTTT.

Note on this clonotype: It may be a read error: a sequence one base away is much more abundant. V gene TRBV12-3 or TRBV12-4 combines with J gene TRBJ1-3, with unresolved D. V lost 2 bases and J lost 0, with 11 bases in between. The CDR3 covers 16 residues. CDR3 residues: CASSLLPPSSGNTIYF. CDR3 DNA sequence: TGTGCCAGCAGTTTACTCCCACCAAGCTCTGGAAACACCATATATTTT.

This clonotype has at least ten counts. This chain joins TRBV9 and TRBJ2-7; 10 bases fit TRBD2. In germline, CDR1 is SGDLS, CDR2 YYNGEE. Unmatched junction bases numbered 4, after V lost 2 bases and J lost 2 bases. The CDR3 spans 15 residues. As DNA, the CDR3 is TGTGCCAGCAGCGTGGGGACTAGCGCAACCTACGAGCAGTACTTC. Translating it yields CASSVGTSATYEQYF.

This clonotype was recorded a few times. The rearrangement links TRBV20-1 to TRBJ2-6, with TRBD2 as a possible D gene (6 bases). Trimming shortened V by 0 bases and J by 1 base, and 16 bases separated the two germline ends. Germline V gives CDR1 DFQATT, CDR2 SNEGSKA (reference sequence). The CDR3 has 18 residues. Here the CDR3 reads CSARDRDGTSSGANVLTF. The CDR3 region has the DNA TGCAGTGCTAGAGATCGGGACGGGACTTCGTCTGGGGCCAACGTCCTGACTTTC.

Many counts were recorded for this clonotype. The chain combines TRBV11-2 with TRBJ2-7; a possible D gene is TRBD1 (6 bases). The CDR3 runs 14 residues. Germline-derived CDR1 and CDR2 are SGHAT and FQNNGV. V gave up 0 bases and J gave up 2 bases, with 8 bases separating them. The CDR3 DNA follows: TGTGCCAGCAGCTTAGAACAGGGCACCTACGAGCAGTACTTC. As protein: CASSLEQGTYEQYF. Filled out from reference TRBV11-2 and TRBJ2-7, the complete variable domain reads EAGVAQSPRYKIIEKRQSVAFWCNPISGHATLYWYQQILGQGPKLLIQFQNNGVVDDSQLPKDRFSAERLKGVDSTLKIQPAKLEDSAVYLCASSLEQGTYEQYFGPGTRLTVT.

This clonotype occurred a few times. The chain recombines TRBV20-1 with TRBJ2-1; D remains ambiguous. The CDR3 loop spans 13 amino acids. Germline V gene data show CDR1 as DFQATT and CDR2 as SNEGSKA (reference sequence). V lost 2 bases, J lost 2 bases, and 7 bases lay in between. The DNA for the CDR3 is TGCAGTGCTAGACTGGGCCCCTACAATGAGCAGTTCTTC. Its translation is CSARLGPYNEQFF.

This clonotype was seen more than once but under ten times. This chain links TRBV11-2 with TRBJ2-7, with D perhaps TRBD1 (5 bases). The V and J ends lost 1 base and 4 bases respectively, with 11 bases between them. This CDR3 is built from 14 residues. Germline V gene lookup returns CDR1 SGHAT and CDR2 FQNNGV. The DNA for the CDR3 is TGTGCCAGCAGCTTAGGATTCCAGGGTTACGAGCAGTACTTC. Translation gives CASSLGFQGYEQYF. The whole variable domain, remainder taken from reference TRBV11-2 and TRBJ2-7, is EAGVAQSPRYKIIEKRQSVAFWCNPISGHATLYWYQQILGQGPKLLIQFQNNGVVDDSQLPKDRFSAERLKGVDSTLKIQPAKLEDSAVYLCASSLGFQGYEQYFGPGTRLTVT.

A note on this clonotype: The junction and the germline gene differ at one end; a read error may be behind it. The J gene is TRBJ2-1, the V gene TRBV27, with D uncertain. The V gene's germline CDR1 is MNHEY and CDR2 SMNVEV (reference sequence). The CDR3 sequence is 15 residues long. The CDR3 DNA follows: TGTGCCAGCAGCCACCCCAGATCTAGATACAATGAGCAGTCCTTC. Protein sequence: CASSHPRSRYNEQSF.